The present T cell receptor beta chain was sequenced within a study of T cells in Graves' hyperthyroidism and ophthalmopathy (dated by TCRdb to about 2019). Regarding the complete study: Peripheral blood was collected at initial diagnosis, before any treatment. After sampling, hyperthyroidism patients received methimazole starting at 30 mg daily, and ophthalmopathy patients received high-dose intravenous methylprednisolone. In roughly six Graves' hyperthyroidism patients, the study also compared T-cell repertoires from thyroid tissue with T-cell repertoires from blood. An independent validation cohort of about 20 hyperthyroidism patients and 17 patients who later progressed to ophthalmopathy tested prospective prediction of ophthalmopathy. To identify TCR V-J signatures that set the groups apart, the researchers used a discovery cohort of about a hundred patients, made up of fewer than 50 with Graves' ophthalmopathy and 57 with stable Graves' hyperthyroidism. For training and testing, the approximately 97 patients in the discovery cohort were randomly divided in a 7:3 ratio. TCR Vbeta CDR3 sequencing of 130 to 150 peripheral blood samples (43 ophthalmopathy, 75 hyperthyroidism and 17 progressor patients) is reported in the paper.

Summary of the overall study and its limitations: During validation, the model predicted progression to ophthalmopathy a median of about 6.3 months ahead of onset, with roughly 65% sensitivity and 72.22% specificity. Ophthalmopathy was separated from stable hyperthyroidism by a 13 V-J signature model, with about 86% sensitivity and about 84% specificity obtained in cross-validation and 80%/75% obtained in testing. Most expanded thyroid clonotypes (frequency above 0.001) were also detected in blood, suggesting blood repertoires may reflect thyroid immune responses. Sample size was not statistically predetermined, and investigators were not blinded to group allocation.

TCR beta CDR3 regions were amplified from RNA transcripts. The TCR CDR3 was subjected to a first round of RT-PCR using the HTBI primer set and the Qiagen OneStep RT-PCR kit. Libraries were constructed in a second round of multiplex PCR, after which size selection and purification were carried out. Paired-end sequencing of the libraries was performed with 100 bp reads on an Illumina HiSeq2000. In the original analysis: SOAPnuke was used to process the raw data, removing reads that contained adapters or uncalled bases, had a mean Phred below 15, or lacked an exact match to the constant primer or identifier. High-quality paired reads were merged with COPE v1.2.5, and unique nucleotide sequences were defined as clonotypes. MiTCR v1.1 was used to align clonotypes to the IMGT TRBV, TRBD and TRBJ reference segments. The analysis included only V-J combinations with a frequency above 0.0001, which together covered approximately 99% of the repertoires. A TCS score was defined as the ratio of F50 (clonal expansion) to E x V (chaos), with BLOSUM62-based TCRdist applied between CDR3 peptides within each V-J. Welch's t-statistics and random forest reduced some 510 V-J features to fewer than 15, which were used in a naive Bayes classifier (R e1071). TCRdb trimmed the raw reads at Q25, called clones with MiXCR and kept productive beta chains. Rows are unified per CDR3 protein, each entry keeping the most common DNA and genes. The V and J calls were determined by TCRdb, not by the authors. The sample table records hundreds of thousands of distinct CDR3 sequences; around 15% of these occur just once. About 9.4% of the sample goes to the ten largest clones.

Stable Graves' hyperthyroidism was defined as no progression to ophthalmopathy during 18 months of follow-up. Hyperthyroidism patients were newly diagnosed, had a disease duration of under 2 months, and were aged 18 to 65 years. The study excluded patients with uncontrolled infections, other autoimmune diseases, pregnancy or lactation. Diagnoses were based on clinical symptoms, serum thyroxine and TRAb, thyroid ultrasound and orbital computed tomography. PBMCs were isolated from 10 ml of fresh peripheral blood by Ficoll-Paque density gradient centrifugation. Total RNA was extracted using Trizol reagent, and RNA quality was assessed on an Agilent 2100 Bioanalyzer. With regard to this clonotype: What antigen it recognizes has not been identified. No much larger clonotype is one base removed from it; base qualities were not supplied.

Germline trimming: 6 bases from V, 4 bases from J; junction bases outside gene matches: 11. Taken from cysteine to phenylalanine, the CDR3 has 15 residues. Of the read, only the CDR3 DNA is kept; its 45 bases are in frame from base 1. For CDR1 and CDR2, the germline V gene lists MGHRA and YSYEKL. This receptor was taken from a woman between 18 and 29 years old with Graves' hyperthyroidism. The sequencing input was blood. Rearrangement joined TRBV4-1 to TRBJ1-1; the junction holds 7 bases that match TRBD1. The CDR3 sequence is CASRRTGVLGTEAFF. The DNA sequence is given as TGCGCCAGCAGACGCACAGGGGTTTTAGGCACTGAAGCTTTCTTT.